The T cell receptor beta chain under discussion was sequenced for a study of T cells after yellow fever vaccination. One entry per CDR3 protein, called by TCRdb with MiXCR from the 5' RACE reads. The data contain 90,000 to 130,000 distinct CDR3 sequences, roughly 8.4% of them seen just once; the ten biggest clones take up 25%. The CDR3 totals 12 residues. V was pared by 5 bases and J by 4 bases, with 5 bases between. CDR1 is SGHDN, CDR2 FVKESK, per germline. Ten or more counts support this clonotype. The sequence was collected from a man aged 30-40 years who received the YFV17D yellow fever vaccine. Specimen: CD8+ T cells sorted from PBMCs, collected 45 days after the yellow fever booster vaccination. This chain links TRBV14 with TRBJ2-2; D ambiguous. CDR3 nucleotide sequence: TGTGCCAGCAGCGTAACCACCGGGGAGCTGTTTTTT. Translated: CASSVTTGELFF.